This T cell receptor (beta chain) was recovered during a study of human T cells and chemical hapten exposure. The time point was: patch test 1, 2 weeks after DPC sensitization. Treatment noted: therapeutic diphenylcyclopropenone sensitization with weekly scalp DPC. Germline lookup yields CDR1 MDHEN and CDR2 SYDVKM. The CDR3 totals 17 residues. V was pared by 6 bases and J by 3 bases, with 10 bases of the junction left unmatched. TCRdb analysed the RACE reads with MiXCR anew, one entry per CDR3 protein. In the table there are 75,000 to 100,000 distinct CDR3 sequences, 10% of which are singletons. This clonotype was counted many times.

This chain links TRBV28 with TRBJ2-7, with 14 bases that match TRBD2. The sample in question was whole blood, obtained in connection with sensitization to the hapten diphenylcyclopropenone (DPC). The receptor's source is a man aged 40-49 years with alopecia areata. Some clones in this sample may be carry-over from other donors' samples. In nucleotides, the CDR3 is TGTGCCAGCAGCTACCGACTAGCGGGAGGGCCGGACTACGAGCAGTACTTC. This encodes CASSYRLAGGPDYEQYF.